The 20 T cell receptor beta chains below all came from one sample that was sequenced in a study of vaccination and CD4 T cells after COVID-19. The antigens these receptors bind are not known. Cultured CD4+ T-cell DNA underwent Oncomine TCR Beta short-read sequencing. TCRdb used MiXCR to reprocess the PCR reads, holding one entry per CDR3 protein. In the table there are around 10,000 distinct CDR3 sequences, roughly 61% of which are singletons. Treatment in this sample: roughly 10-day PBMC culture with coronavirus spike peptide pools or control peptides (ViraFEST assay). The sequencing sample was made of CD4+ T cells from blood, cultured in vitro. The origin of the receptors is a human donor who had recovered from COVID-19.

This clonotype was counted a few times. V gene TRBV6-1 combines with J gene TRBJ2-3; 7 nucleotides match TRBD2. Trimming cost V 8 bases and J 2 bases; bases outside gene matches: 10. The CDR3 is 15 amino acids. Germline V gene lookup returns CDR1 MNHNS and CDR2 SASEGT. The DNA of the CDR3 is TGTGCCAGCGGTAGACTAGCATTATCCACAGATACGCAGTATTTT. It is translated as CASGRLALSTDTQYF.

The CDR3 spells CSAVTFSGSSYNEQFF. Here the CDR3 DNA reads TGCAGTGCTGTCACTTTTAGCGGGAGCTCCTACAATGAGCAGTTCTTC. The chain uses TRBV20-1 and TRBJ2-1, with TRBD2 identical over 9 bases. Germline trimming cut 5 bases from V and 0 bases from J; bases unmatched to any gene: 8. Germline assignment: CDR1 DFQATT and CDR2 SNEGSKA (reference sequence). There are 16 residues in the CDR3.

In its sample, this clonotype was seen a few times. V usage is TRBV3-1 and J usage is TRBJ2-5; 13 bases are shared with TRBD2. Trimming at V came to 6 bases and at J to 3 bases, leaving 4 bases not matched to a gene. The V gene's germline CDR1 is LGHDT and CDR2 YNNKEL (reference sequence). The CDR3 runs 15 residues. The CDR3 protein is CASRGGLAGEETQYF. CDR3 coding DNA: TGTGCCAGCAGGGGAGGACTAGCGGGAGAAGAGACCCAGTACTTC.

The gene calls are TRBV5-1 and TRBJ2-5; TRBD1 matches 8 bases. There are 13 residues in the CDR3. Per germline, CDR1 SGHRS and CDR2 YFSETQ. J was trimmed by 3 bases and V by 4 bases; bases with no gene match: 2. This CDR3 is CASSPQGEETQYF. The CDR3 DNA is TGCGCCAGCAGCCCACAGGGGGAAGAGACCCAGTACTTC.

The chain couples TRBV7-2 to TRBJ2-1, with D tentatively TRBD2 (5 bases). The V and J ends lost 3 bases and 6 bases respectively, with 12 bases between them. Germline V gives CDR1 SGHTA, CDR2 FQGNSA. The CDR3 length is 14 residues. CDR3 bases: TGTGCCAGCAGCTTTCAGGCGGGCCTCAATGAGCAGTTCTTC. Encoded protein: CASSFQAGLNEQFF. The variable domain in full, with the rest retrieved from reference TRBV7-2 and TRBJ2-1, is GAGVSQSPSNKVTEKGKDVELRCDPISGHTALYWYRQSLGQGLEFLIYFQGNSAPDKSGLPSDRFSAERTGGSVSTLTIQRTQQEDSAVYLCASSFQAGLNEQFFGPGTRLTVL.

J is TRBJ1-5 and V is TRBV19; the match to TRBD1 covers 9 bases. The V gene's germline CDR1 is LNHDA and CDR2 SQIVND (reference sequence). The J segment lost 6 bases and the V segment lost 5 bases, leaving 11 bases of the junction unmatched. This CDR3 spans 16 amino acids. The chain's CDR3 is CASSPRRDRDGQPQHF. CDR3 nucleotides: TGTGCCAGTAGTCCCCGCCGGGACAGGGATGGTCAGCCCCAGCATTTT.

J is TRBJ2-7 and V is TRBV20-1; 7 bases are shared with TRBD2. The CDR3 extends over 15 amino acids. Germline V gene data show CDR1 as DFQATT and CDR2 as SNEGSKA (reference sequence). V lost 2 bases to trimming and J lost 6 bases; unmatched junction nucleotides: 13. CDR3 DNA: TGCAGTGCTAGATCGGCCGGGAGGCCCGCTGCCGAGCAGTACTTC. Amino acids: CSARSAGRPAAEQYF.

This chain joins TRBV7-2 and TRBJ2-1; D might be TRBD1 (6 bases). The J call may be mistaken, given a closer DNA end match to TRBJ2-7. CDR3 length equals 16 residues. Germline lookup yields CDR1 SGHTA and CDR2 FQGNSA. The CDR3: CASSSRNRDLSYEQYF. DNA for the CDR3: TGTGCCAGCAGCTCGAGGAACAGGGACCTGTCCTACGAGCAGTACTTC.

The chain couples TRBV24-1 to TRBJ2-7; TRBD1 matches 7 bases. The CDR3 spans 13 residues. Trimming at V came to 4 bases and at J to 7 bases, leaving 6 bases not matched to a gene. The germline V gene encodes CDR1 KGHDR and CDR2 SFDVKD. Here the CDR3 DNA reads TGTGCCACCAGTGACGGACAGGATAGGGAGCAGTACTTC. It specifies CATSDGQDREQYF.

The chain is built from TRBV7-6 and TRBJ1-6; maybe TRBD1 (5 bases). The V and J ends lost 1 base and 7 bases respectively, with 11 bases between them. Germline CDR1 reads SGHVS; CDR2 reads FNYEAQ. This CDR3 region has 15 residues. The CDR3 spells CASSLVQEENSPLHF. CDR3 sequence (DNA): TGTGCCAGCAGCTTAGTACAGGAGGAGAATTCACCCCTCCACTTT.

This clonotype was seen a handful of times. The CDR3 sequence is CASSLQGPNTGELFF. CDR3 DNA: TGTGCCAGCAGCTTACAGGGGCCGAACACCGGGGAGCTGTTTTTT. The J gene is TRBJ2-2, the V gene TRBV7-2; D possibly corresponds to TRBD1 (6 bases). CDR3 size: 15 residues. Between the trimmed V and J ends, which lost 2 bases and 0 bases, there was a span of 7 bases. Germline CDR1 is SGHTA and CDR2 is FQGNSA.

V and J are TRBV28 and TRBJ1-2; possible D gene TRBD1, 5 bases. V gave up 2 bases and J gave up 7 bases, with 11 bases separating them. The CDR3 runs to 13 residues. Germline lookup yields CDR1 MDHEN and CDR2 SYDVKM. For the CDR3, the DNA is TGTGCCAGCAGTTTAAAGGGGCTATTTGGCTACACCTTC. It is translated as CASSLKGLFGYTF.

Within the sample, this clonotype is large. V and J are TRBV7-2 and TRBJ2-1, with TRBD2 matching over 7 bases. Unmatched junction bases numbered 13, after V lost 4 bases and J lost 7 bases. Germline V lookup: CDR1 SGHTA, CDR2 FQGNSA. CDR3 length: 16 amino acids. CDR3 sequence reads: CASSSLGRGSLNEQFF. CDR3 coding DNA: TGTGCCAGCAGCTCCTTGGGCCGCGGGAGTTTGAATGAGCAGTTCTTC.

The CDR3: CASSSRDRITDTQYF. CDR3 DNA: TGTGCCAGCAGCTCCCGGGACAGGATCACAGATACGCAGTATTTT. The chain links TRBV5-4 to TRBJ2-3, with TRBD1 matching over 8 bases. Germline CDR1 reads SGHNT; CDR2 reads YYREEE (reference sequence). J was trimmed by 2 bases and V by 3 bases; bases with no gene match: 5. The CDR3 totals 15 residues.

The chain recombines TRBV5-6 with TRBJ1-2; the D gene is possibly TRBD1 (5 bases). Germline values: CDR1 SGHDT, CDR2 YYEEEE. V lost 5 bases and J 4 bases, leaving 15 bases between the germline ends. The CDR3 is made up of 14 amino acids. The CDR3 DNA sequence: TGTGCCAGCAGACACCCAAGGCAGGGCTATGGCTACACCTTC. It translates to CASRHPRQGYGYTF.

The J gene is TRBJ1-2, the V gene TRBV28, with a weak D call TRBD1 (6 bases). The CDR3 consists of 15 residues. V dropped 7 bases and J dropped 8 bases, with 23 bases sitting between them. Germline CDR1 reads MDHEN; CDR2 reads SYDVKM. CDR3 nucleotides: TGTGCCAGCATTGATACCTTGGGGGCGCATCAAGGCTACACCTTC. This translates into CASIDTLGAHQGYTF.

This clonotype was seen more than once but under ten times. The rearrangement uses TRBV6-2 or TRBV6-3 and TRBJ2-6; D is possibly TRBD1 or TRBD2 (5 bases each). The V end was cut by 7 bases, the J end by 4 bases, with 20 bases between. The CDR3 is 17 amino acids. CDR1 and CDR2 (germline): MNHEY, SVGEGT. The CDR3 is CASTSGGGMRGANVLTF. Here the CDR3 DNA reads TGTGCCAGCACCTCTGGTGGGGGTATGAGGGGGGCCAACGTCCTGACTTTC.

This clonotype was detected only a few times. This chain uses TRBV2 with TRBJ1-1; the D is unclear. The CDR3 loop spans 12 amino acids. The germline gives CDR1 SNHLY, CDR2 FYNNEI. The germline V and J ends were trimmed by 5 bases and 6 bases, with 10 bases remaining between them. The CDR3 sequence is CASSLLGAEAFF. CDR3 nucleotide sequence: TGTGCCAGCAGTCTACTTGGGGCTGAAGCTTTCTTT.

The chain combines TRBV5-1 with TRBJ2-7, with 7 bases lining up with TRBD1. J lost 5 bases, V lost 5 bases, and 13 bases had no gene match. Germline V lookup: CDR1 SGHRS, CDR2 YFSETQ. The CDR3 consists of 15 residues. The CDR3 sequence: CASRRQGEGWDEQYF. As DNA, the CDR3 is TGCGCCAGCAGAAGGCAGGGGGAAGGTTGGGACGAGCAGTACTTC.

The chain couples TRBV20-1 to TRBJ2-1, with 9 positions matching TRBD1. Trimming cost V 5 bases and J 5 bases; bases outside gene matches: 10. The CDR3 length is 15 residues. CDR1 is DFQATT, CDR2 SNEGSKA, per germline (reference sequence). The DNA of the CDR3 is TGCAGTGCTCTGAGCCGTAGGACAGGGGACAATGAGCAGTTCTTC. This sequence encodes CSALSRRTGDNEQFF.